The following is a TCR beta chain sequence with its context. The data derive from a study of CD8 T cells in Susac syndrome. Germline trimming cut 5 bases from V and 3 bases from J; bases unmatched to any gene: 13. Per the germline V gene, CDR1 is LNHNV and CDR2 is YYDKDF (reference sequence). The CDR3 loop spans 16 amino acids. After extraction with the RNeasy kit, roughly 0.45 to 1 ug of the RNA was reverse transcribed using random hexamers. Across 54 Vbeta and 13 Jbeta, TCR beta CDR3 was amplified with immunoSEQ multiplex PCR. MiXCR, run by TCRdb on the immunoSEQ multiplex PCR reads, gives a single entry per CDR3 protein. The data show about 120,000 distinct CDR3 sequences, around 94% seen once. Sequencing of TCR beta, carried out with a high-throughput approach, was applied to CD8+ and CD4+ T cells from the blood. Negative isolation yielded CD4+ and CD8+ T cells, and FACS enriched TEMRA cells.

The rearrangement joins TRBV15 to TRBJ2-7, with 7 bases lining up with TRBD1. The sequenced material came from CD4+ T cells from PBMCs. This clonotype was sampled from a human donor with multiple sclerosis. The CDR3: CATSEADRSSGYEQYF. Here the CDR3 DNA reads TGTGCCACCAGCGAGGCGGACAGGTCGTCGGGCTACGAGCAGTACTTC.